A single sample gave rise to the 25 T cell receptor beta chains below, sequenced in a study of identical twins. A single record per CDR3 protein comes from TCRdb applying MiXCR to the 5' RACE reads. In the table there are about 810,000 distinct CDR3 sequences, around 12% of which are singletons. These data were also reused for a study on yellow fever vaccine responses in identical twins.

Source material: PBMCs. The receptors were sampled from a woman in her late teens or twenties in good health.

Only a few counts were recorded for this clonotype. The chain is built from TRBV6-5 and TRBJ2-4; D possibly corresponds to TRBD1 (6 bases). CDR3 length: 14 amino acids. Germline values: CDR1 MNHEY, CDR2 SVGAGI. V lost 4 bases, J lost 0 bases, and 7 bases lay in between. The CDR3 is CASSWGLAKNIQYF. The CDR3, as DNA: TGTGCCAGCAGTTGGGGGCTAGCCAAAAACATTCAGTACTTC.

This clonotype was recorded a few times. V and J are TRBV28 and TRBJ2-7; 9 nucleotides line up with TRBD1. CDR1 is MDHEN and CDR2 is SYDVKM in the germline V gene. V was clipped by 5 bases and J by 4 bases; unmatched bases: 9. CDR3 length: 15 residues. CDR3 DNA sequence: TGTGCCAGCAGTCCCCCGGGACAGGGTTGGTACGAGCAGTACTTC. Protein sequence: CASSPPGQGWYEQYF.

In this sample, this clonotype turned up many times. The chain couples TRBV12-3 or TRBV12-4 to TRBJ2-5; 7 bases line up with TRBD1. The J segment lost 4 bases and the V segment lost 0 bases, leaving 2 bases of the junction unmatched. This CDR3 is built from 14 residues. CDR3 sequence: CASSLAGGAETQYF. In DNA form, the CDR3 reads TGTGCCAGCAGTTTAGCAGGGGGCGCAGAGACCCAGTACTTC.

The genes are TRBV25-1 and TRBJ2-5; 8 bases match TRBD1. The CDR3 is 14 residues long. Germline assignment: CDR1 MGHDK and CDR2 SYGVNS. The trim removed 7 bases at V and 4 bases at J, leaving 8 bases unmatched. The CDR3 DNA sequence: TGTGCCAGCACAGAGGGCAGGGGGCTAGAGACCCAGTACTTC. Protein: CASTEGRGLETQYF. Full variable domain (outside the CDR3, taken from reference TRBV25-1 and TRBJ2-5): EADIYQTPRYLVIGTGKKITLECSQTMGHDKMYWYQQDPGMELHLIHYSYGVNSTEKGDLSSESTVSRIRTEHFPLTLESARPSHTSQYLCASTEGRGLETQYFGPGTRLLVL.

This clonotype was detected only a few times. V and J are TRBV28 and TRBJ2-3, with TRBD2 identical over 8 bases. CDR1 MDHEN and CDR2 SYDVKM come from the germline V gene. CDR3 length: 16 amino acids. V gave up 6 bases and J gave up 2 bases; unmatched junction bases: 10. CDR3 nucleotide sequence: TGTGCCAGCAGAGGTCGAGCGGGAGTGATCACAGATACGCAGTATTTT. Translation gives CASRGRAGVITDTQYF.

This clonotype has only a few counts. CDR3 residues: CASSWRQSRNTEAFF. CDR3 coding DNA: TGTGCCAGCAGTTGGAGACAGTCGAGGAACACTGAAGCTTTCTTT. The chain couples TRBV12-3 or TRBV12-4 to TRBJ1-1, with D maybe TRBD1 (5 bases). This CDR3 has 15 amino acids. The V end was cut by 4 bases, the J end by 1 base, with 13 bases between.

The chain combines TRBV6-2 or TRBV6-3 with TRBJ2-5; TRBD1 is a possible D gene (6 bases). Trimming removed 5 bases at V and 5 bases at J, with 12 bases between. CDR1 is MNHEY, CDR2 SVGEGT, per germline. CDR3 length: 13 residues. The CDR3 sequence is CASSKDSGETQYF. CDR3 in DNA: TGTGCCAGCAGTAAGGACAGTGGGGAGACCCAGTACTTC.

The rearrangement joins TRBV9 to TRBJ1-2; unclear D gene. V shed 1 base and J shed 6 bases, with 10 bases lying between them. Germline CDR1 is SGDLS and CDR2 is YYNGEE. The CDR3 is made up of 13 amino acids. This CDR3 is CASSVTQKDGYTF. The CDR3 DNA sequence: TGTGCCAGCAGCGTAACGCAAAAAGATGGCTACACCTTC.

The chain links TRBV5-1 to TRBJ2-7; 9 bases fit TRBD2. This CDR3 is built from 15 residues. Losses at the gene ends were 0 bases for V and 6 bases for J; bases not matched to a gene: 7. Germline V CDR1 and CDR2: SGHRS, YFSETQ. CDR3 sequence reads: CASSLVAGGSPEQYF. The CDR3, as DNA: TGCGCCAGCAGCTTGGTTGCGGGAGGGTCCCCCGAGCAGTACTTC.

The chain has TRBV5-1 and TRBJ1-3, with unresolved D. This CDR3 has 17 amino acids. The germline V and J ends were trimmed by 4 bases and 3 bases, with 20 bases remaining between them. Germline V lookup: CDR1 SGHRS, CDR2 YFSETQ. The CDR3 is CASSRVPVIDYGNTIYF. The CDR3 region has the DNA TGCGCCAGCAGCCGGGTCCCTGTTATAGACTATGGAAACACCATATATTTT.

This clonotype occurred many times. The genes are TRBV6-5 and TRBJ2-1; tentatively, D is TRBD1 or TRBD2 (5 bases each). Trimming cost V 4 bases and J 6 bases, with 13 bases left between them. Germline V gene sequence: CDR1 MNHEY, CDR2 SVGAGI. The CDR3 is made up of 14 amino acids. As DNA, the CDR3 is TGTGCCAGCAGTTTCGTGGGACCGACCAATGAGCAGTTCTTC. Amino acids: CASSFVGPTNEQFF.

The gene calls are TRBV2 and TRBJ1-1; TRBD1 might be the D (5 bases). The V end was cut by 0 bases, the J end by 5 bases, with 13 bases between. This CDR3 comprises 15 residues. The germline CDR1 and CDR2 sequences are SNHLY and FYNNEI. The CDR3 bases are TGTGCCAGCAGTGAAGCACCCAGGGTTGGTACTGAAGCTTTCTTT. Translated, it gives CASSEAPRVGTEAFF.

This chain joins TRBV20-1 and TRBJ2-1; TRBD1 agrees at 10 bases. The CDR3 runs to 15 residues. Germline CDR1 and CDR2: DFQATT and SNEGSKA (reference sequence). V was pared by 6 bases and J by 9 bases, with 14 bases of the junction left unmatched. CDR3 coding DNA: TGCAGTGCGGGGGCCCCACGACAGGGGGCTGTTGAGCAGTTCTTC. It specifies CSAGAPRQGAVEQFF.

This clonotype was seen a handful of times. The chain joins TRBV6-1 to TRBJ1-2; no firm D call. The length of the CDR3 is 13 residues. Germline lookup yields CDR1 MNHNS and CDR2 SASEGT. V was trimmed by 4 bases and J by 8 bases, leaving 14 bases between them. CDR3 amino acids: CASSGPLWGGYTF. Written as DNA, the CDR3 is TGTGCCAGCAGTGGCCCGCTTTGGGGAGGCTACACCTTC.

The rearrangement joins TRBV29-1 to TRBJ2-1, with D tentatively TRBD2 (5 bases). This CDR3 region has 12 residues. The V gene lost 3 bases and the J gene lost 7 bases, with 10 bases spanning the gap. Germline assignment: CDR1 SQVTM and CDR2 ANQGSEA. CDR3 loop: CSVDSGGNEQFF. The CDR3 region has the DNA TGCAGCGTTGACAGCGGTGGGAATGAGCAGTTCTTC.

The V and J genes are TRBV15 and TRBJ2-2; D is uncertain. V was cut by 0 bases and J by 6 bases, with 2 bases left in between. The CDR3 runs 12 residues. The germline V gene has CDR1 LNHNV and CDR2 YYDKDF (reference sequence). The CDR3, as DNA: TGTGCCACCAGCAGAGATCCCGGGGAGCTGTTTTTT. Translation gives CATSRDPGELFF.

This clonotype came up a few times. The chain links TRBV10-3 to TRBJ2-7; 10 positions agree with TRBD2. The CDR3 consists of 16 residues. The V segment lost 6 bases and the J segment 7 bases; nucleotides outside the gene matches: 15. Germline CDR1 is ENHRY and CDR2 is SYGVKD. The CDR3 loop is CAISERTGTSEREQYF. The DNA for the CDR3 is TGTGCCATCAGCGAACGGACCGGGACTAGCGAGAGGGAGCAGTACTTC.

This clonotype was counted only a few times. The V and J genes are TRBV10-3 and TRBJ1-5; a weak D match, TRBD1 (6 bases). The germline V gene has CDR1 ENHRY and CDR2 SYGVKD. CDR3 length: 17 amino acids. Trimming took 3 bases from V and 2 from J, leaving 17 bases between them. CDR3 nucleotides: TGTGCCATCAGTGACCCCTTTACAGGGAGCCGCAATCAGCCCCAGCATTTT. Protein sequence: CAISDPFTGSRNQPQHF.

This clonotype was counted between two and nine times. The CDR3 region has the DNA TGTGCCAGCAGCTTCTCGCGATATGGTGAAAAACTGTTTTTT. As protein: CASSFSRYGEKLFF. The genes are TRBV7-6 and TRBJ1-4, with D hard to call. The V and J ends lost 3 bases and 7 bases respectively, with 12 bases between them. Germline lookup yields CDR1 SGHVS and CDR2 FNYEAQ. This CDR3 contains 14 residues. Full variable domain (rest looked up from reference TRBV7-6 and TRBJ1-4): GAGVSQSPRYKVTKRGQDVALRCDPISGHVSLYWYRQALGQGPEFLTYFNYEAQQDKSGLPNDRFSAERPEGSISTLTIQRTEQRDSAMYRCASSFSRYGEKLFFGSGTQLSVL.

In this sample, this clonotype turned up a few times. This rearrangement joins TRBV6-1 to TRBJ2-1, with 8 nucleotides matching TRBD2. Germline V gene sequence: CDR1 MNHNS, CDR2 SASEGT. The CDR3 covers 17 residues. J gave up 2 bases and V 6 bases, and 12 bases lay outside the gene matches. CDR3 bases: TGTGCCAGCAGCCATAGGGGGAGCGGGAGCGCCTACAATGAGCAGTTCTTC. Its translation is CASSHRGSGSAYNEQFF.

The chain recombines TRBV28 with TRBJ2-3, with 8 bases fitting TRBD2. CDR1 and CDR2 (germline): MDHEN, SYDVKM. The CDR3 totals 15 residues. The J segment lost 2 bases and the V segment lost 10 bases, leaving 11 bases of the junction unmatched. In DNA, the CDR3 is TGTGCCAACTCAAGGGCGGGGGGAACCACAGATACGCAGTATTTT. Amino acid sequence: CANSRAGGTTDTQYF.

V usage is TRBV14 and J usage is TRBJ1-1; D unresolved. The CDR3 has 16 residues. The germline V gene encodes CDR1 SGHDN and CDR2 FVKESK. The ends were cut back, 2 bases at V and 1 base at J, with 14 bases in the middle. CDR3 region: CASSQSFRAGNTEAFF. The CDR3 DNA sequence: TGTGCCAGCAGCCAAAGTTTCCGGGCCGGGAACACTGAAGCTTTCTTT.

The chain is built from TRBV7-9 and TRBJ2-3, with no clear D. Germline loops: CDR1 SEHNR, CDR2 FQNEAQ (reference sequence). CDR3 size: 16 residues. V gave up 0 bases and J gave up 2 bases, with 12 bases separating them. CDR3 in amino acids: CASSLAGTPFTDTQYF. DNA for the CDR3: TGTGCCAGCAGCTTAGCTGGCACGCCCTTCACAGATACGCAGTATTTT.

The V gene is TRBV20-1, the J gene TRBJ2-1; D remains ambiguous. V dropped 3 bases and J dropped 5 bases, with 8 bases sitting between them. This CDR3 is 12 amino acids long. Germline V gene data show CDR1 as DFQATT and CDR2 as SNEGSKA (reference sequence). CDR3 loop: CSASYWNNEQFF. For the CDR3, the DNA is TGCAGTGCTAGTTACTGGAACAATGAGCAGTTCTTC.

This chain joins TRBV27 and TRBJ1-1; the D gene is possibly TRBD1 (6 bases). The CDR3 totals 13 residues. Germline values: CDR1 MNHEY, CDR2 SMNVEV (reference sequence). The V gene lost 3 bases and the J gene lost 11 bases, with 16 bases spanning the gap. The CDR3 is CASSLGAVRAAFF. As DNA, the CDR3 is TGTGCCAGCAGTTTGGGGGCAGTTAGGGCGGCTTTCTTT.